This T cell receptor (beta chain) was captured in a study of lymphopenia after photon versus proton radiotherapy. Repertoires were generated with immunoSEQ multiplex PCR, while TCRdb's copy carries only in-frame clones and drops some. The sample has some 42,000 clones, over 80% seen once. About this clone itself: Its antigen is currently unknown.

The V end lost 8 bases, the J end lost 7 bases, and 15 bases lay between the germline ends. CDR1 is MNHEY, CDR2 SVGAGI, per germline. CDR3 length equals 13 residues. General study findings and limits: Only patients who died were analyzed for survival; proton advantage is unproven.

The receptor was isolated from a woman between 65 and 79 years old with pancreatic cancer. Sequenced here: peripheral blood, sampled from a patient treated with proton-based radiotherapy. V and J are TRBV6-5 and TRBJ1-5, with D possibly being TRBD1 (5 bases). The CDR3 DNA is TGTGCCAGCGGCGCGGGGGGAGAGCAGCCCCAGCATTTT. This codes for CASGAGGEQPQHF.